This passage covers 27 T cell receptor beta chains from one sample sequenced in a study of response to subunit inactivated influenza vaccine. TCRdb recomputed calls from the RT-PCR reads with MiXCR, one row per CDR3 protein. The sample carries around 520,000 distinct CDR3 sequences, roughly 27% recorded once. The sequencing used CD4+ T cells sorted from PBMCs, collected about 5 days after vaccination. These receptors came from a man aged 50 to 60 who received an inactivated influenza vaccine.

The chain is built from TRBV20-1 and TRBJ1-1; unclear D gene. The CDR3 sequence is 11 residues long. The germline gives CDR1 DFQATT, CDR2 SNEGSKA (reference sequence). V shed 5 bases and J shed 0 bases, with 4 bases lying between them. CDR3 DNA: TGCAGTGCTGCAGTGAACACTGAAGCTTTCTTT. It yields the protein CSAAVNTEAFF.

The chain employs TRBV2 and TRBJ2-7, with D possibly matching TRBD1 (6 bases). Germline-derived CDR1 and CDR2 are SNHLY and FYNNEI. Trimming removed 5 bases from V and 0 bases from J, with 11 bases in between. The CDR3 runs 14 residues. The CDR3 DNA sequence: TGTGCCAGCAGTAGACAGGCGAGCTCCTACGAGCAGTACTTC. Its translation: CASSRQASSYEQYF.

This clonotype has more than one count but fewer than ten. This chain joins TRBV20-1 and TRBJ1-6, with D unresolved. Germline values: CDR1 DFQATT, CDR2 SNEGSKA (reference sequence). Trimming cost V 0 bases and J 10 bases, with 16 bases left between them. The CDR3 is made up of 15 amino acids. Written as DNA, the CDR3 is TGCAGTGCTAGAGATTACCGTGCAGGACCCTCACCCCTCCACTTT. It yields the protein CSARDYRAGPSPLHF.

The chain is built from TRBV5-1 and TRBJ2-2, with D possibly matching TRBD1 (6 bases). CDR1 and CDR2 (germline): SGHRS, YFSETQ. The V end lost 5 bases, the J end lost 0 bases, and 14 bases lay between the germline ends. There are 16 residues in the CDR3. CDR3 protein: CASSFWTASNTGELFF. The CDR3 coding sequence is TGCGCCAGCAGTTTTTGGACAGCTTCGAACACCGGGGAGCTGTTTTTT.

This clonotype has a handful of counts. The chain carries TRBV3-1 and TRBJ1-2, with 8 nucleotides matching TRBD1. Germline loops: CDR1 LGHDT, CDR2 YNNKEL (reference sequence). The CDR3 contains 16 residues. J was trimmed by 8 bases and V by 1 base; bases with no gene match: 12. The CDR3 DNA is TGTGCCAGCAGCCAAGCCGACAGGGGACGTACTAGGGGCTACACCTTC. As protein: CASSQADRGRTRGYTF.

This clonotype has more than one count but fewer than ten. This chain joins TRBV7-9 and TRBJ2-1; no clear D gene. The ends were cut back, 5 bases at V and 11 bases at J, with 16 bases in the middle. The CDR3 is 13 residues long. Per the germline V gene, CDR1 is SEHNR and CDR2 is FQNEAQ (reference sequence). The CDR3 DNA reads as TGTGCCAGCAGCGTCGGTAGCTCGGGTAAGCAGTTCTTC. Its translation is CASSVGSSGKQFF.

This clonotype has only a few counts. The rearrangement joins TRBV20-1 to TRBJ2-7; no clear D. CDR1 is DFQATT and CDR2 is SNEGSKA in the germline V gene (reference sequence). This CDR3 comprises 12 residues. Trimming pared 6 bases from V and 0 bases from J, leaving 9 bases between. The CDR3 loop is CSARRSSYEQYF. CDR3 coding DNA: TGCAGTGCGAGACGTAGCTCCTACGAGCAGTACTTC.

This clonotype has a handful of counts. The chain carries TRBV4-1 and TRBJ1-1, with D perhaps TRBD1 (5 bases). V was trimmed by 3 bases and J by 0 bases, leaving 8 bases between them. The length of the CDR3 is 14 residues. Germline V gene lookup returns CDR1 MGHRA and CDR2 YSYEKL. The CDR3 DNA sequence: TGCGCCAGCAGCCAGAGGACAATGAACACTGAAGCTTTCTTT. Its protein is CASSQRTMNTEAFF.

This chain connects TRBV29-1 to TRBJ2-5, with a possible D match to TRBD2 (5 bases). Between the trimmed V and J ends, which lost 3 bases and 1 base, there was a span of 15 bases. Germline lookup yields CDR1 SQVTM and CDR2 ANQGSEA. The CDR3 loop spans 15 amino acids. CDR3 nucleotides: TGCAGCGTTGAGGGTGGGAGCGCGCCCCAAGAGACCCAGTACTTC. It translates to CSVEGGSAPQETQYF.

This clonotype was picked up a small number of times. Here the CDR3 reads CSARTLGRGTETQYF. CDR3 in DNA: TGCAGTGCTAGAACTCTGGGACGAGGGACGGAGACCCAGTACTTC. The V call is TRBV20-1, the J call TRBJ2-5; D tentatively reads TRBD1 or TRBD2 (5 bases each). CDR3 size: 15 residues. CDR1 DFQATT and CDR2 SNEGSKA come from the germline V gene (reference sequence). Trimming removed 2 bases at V and 5 bases at J, with 18 bases between.

This clonotype has at least ten counts. The CDR3 sequence: CSASEILNTDTQYF. CDR3 nucleotide sequence: TGCAGTGCTAGCGAGATCCTGAACACAGATACGCAGTATTTT. The gene calls are TRBV20-1 and TRBJ2-3; D is undetermined. This CDR3 comprises 14 residues. Germline loops: CDR1 DFQATT, CDR2 SNEGSKA (reference sequence). The germline V and J ends were trimmed by 3 bases and 2 bases, with 12 bases remaining between them.

The chain joins TRBV5-1 to TRBJ2-1; 11 nucleotides agree with TRBD2. J was trimmed by 8 bases and V by 5 bases; bases with no gene match: 9. Germline V gene data show CDR1 as SGHRS and CDR2 as YFSETQ. CDR3 size: 15 residues. For the CDR3, the DNA is TGCGCCAGCAGTTCCACTAGCGGGAGTTGGGATGAGCAGTTCTTC. This codes for CASSSTSGSWDEQFF.

This chain links TRBV28 with TRBJ2-7; possibly TRBD2 for D (5 bases). The germline V and J ends were trimmed by 10 bases and 2 bases, with 15 bases remaining between them. CDR1 MDHEN and CDR2 SYDVKM come from the germline V gene. CDR3 size: 13 residues. The CDR3 nucleotides read TGTGCCACCCGGGAACCCCTAACCTACGAGCAGTACTTC. It is translated as CATREPLTYEQYF.

This clonotype was observed a few times. The chain joins TRBV6-2 or TRBV6-3 to TRBJ2-4; D call uncertain. Germline V lookup: CDR1 MNHEY, CDR2 SVGEGT. This CDR3 spans 16 amino acids. V was pared by 0 bases and J by 1 base, with 10 bases between. The CDR3 DNA is TGTGCCAGCAGTTACTCGGGCAACCAGGCCAAAAACATTCAGTACTTC. Translated: CASSYSGNQAKNIQYF.

This clonotype showed up just a few times. This chain uses TRBV7-2 with TRBJ2-1; TRBD2 agrees at 10 bases. Germline CDR1 SGHTA, CDR2 FQGNSA. This CDR3 region has 16 residues. J gave up 5 bases and V 2 bases, and 6 bases lay outside the gene matches. The CDR3 loop reads CASSLTRLAGDNEQFF. The CDR3 bases are TGTGCCAGCAGCTTAACCCGGCTAGCGGGAGACAATGAGCAGTTCTTC.

In its sample, this clonotype was seen a few times. This rearrangement joins TRBV20-1 to TRBJ1-2; TRBD1 matches 9 bases. V gave up 4 bases and J gave up 4 bases; unmatched junction bases: 10. The CDR3 sequence is 15 residues long. Germline-derived CDR1 and CDR2 are DFQATT and SNEGSKA (reference sequence). DNA for the CDR3: TGCAGTGCTACGGACAGGGGATCCCAACTCTATGGCTACACCTTC. This translates into CSATDRGSQLYGYTF.

This clonotype was detected ten times or more. This chain joins TRBV28 and TRBJ2-7; 13 bases fit TRBD2. V lost 3 bases to trimming and J lost 2 bases; unmatched junction nucleotides: 1. The V gene's germline CDR1 is MDHEN and CDR2 SYDVKM. The CDR3 consists of 15 residues. As DNA, the CDR3 is TGTGCCAGCAGTTTCGGACTAGCGGGGGCCTACGAGCAGTACTTC. This encodes CASSFGLAGAYEQYF.

V and J are TRBV10-3 and TRBJ2-7, with 7 bases aligning to TRBD2. This CDR3 comprises 17 residues. Germline CDR1 is ENHRY and CDR2 is SYGVKD. Trimming removed 5 bases from V and 0 bases from J; junction bases left unmatched: 13. In DNA, the CDR3 is TGTGCCATCAGTTCACCTAGCGGACTCAAGGGCTCCTACGAGCAGTACTTC. Its protein product is CAISSPSGLKGSYEQYF.

The sample holds a few counts of this clonotype. The rearrangement links TRBV20-1 to TRBJ2-1; D could derive from TRBD1 or TRBD2 (6 bases each). V was pared by 3 bases and J by 5 bases, with 20 bases between. This CDR3 is built from 16 residues. In germline, CDR1 is DFQATT, CDR2 SNEGSKA (reference sequence). The CDR3 DNA is TGCAGTGCTAGGCCTTTCCGGGGGCACTATAACAATGAGCAGTTCTTC. Translated, it gives CSARPFRGHYNNEQFF.

This clonotype was seen only a few times. V and J are TRBV10-3 and TRBJ2-2, with 7 bases identical to TRBD2. This CDR3 is built from 15 residues. CDR1 ENHRY and CDR2 SYGVKD come from the germline V gene. The trim removed 4 bases at V and 0 bases at J, leaving 2 bases unmatched. The CDR3 is CAISGGGSNTGELFF. Written as DNA, the CDR3 is TGTGCCATCAGTGGCGGGGGATCGAACACCGGGGAGCTGTTTTTT.

The chain couples TRBV6-2 or TRBV6-3 to TRBJ1-2; TRBD1 matches 7 bases. The CDR3 runs 12 residues. Germline V lookup: CDR1 MNHEY, CDR2 SVGEGT. V lost 10 bases, J lost 3 bases, and 5 bases stayed unmatched. The CDR3 here is CAIYTGDYGYTF. The DNA of the CDR3 is TGTGCCATCTATACAGGGGACTATGGCTACACCTTC.

This chain uses TRBV7-9 with TRBJ1-1, with D tentatively TRBD1 (5 bases). Looked up from germline, CDR1 is SEHNR and CDR2 is FQNEAQ (reference sequence). This CDR3 region has 13 residues. V was shortened by 1 base and J by 8 bases, with 11 bases between the two germline ends. CDR3 DNA sequence: TGTGCCAGCAGCTTAGATGGGGCGGGAGAAGCTTTCTTT. Its protein is CASSLDGAGEAFF. Full variable domain (remainder filled in from reference TRBV7-9 and TRBJ1-1): DTGVSQNPRHKITKRGQNVTFRCDPISEHNRLYWYRQTLGQGPEFLTYFQNEAQLEKSRLLSDRFSAERPKGSFSTLEIQRTEQGDSAMYLCASSLDGAGEAFFGQGTRLTVV.

The chain couples TRBV7-3 to TRBJ2-7; 9 positions match TRBD1. The germline V gene has CDR1 SGHTA and CDR2 FQGTGA. The CDR3 consists of 15 residues. After removal of 5 bases from V and 6 bases from J, the junction contained 11 bases not matched to a gene. The CDR3 DNA follows: TGTGCCAGCAGCAAAGGGGGGACAGGGATCTCCGAGCAGTACTTC. This gives the protein CASSKGGTGISEQYF. Full variable domain (rest looked up from reference TRBV7-3 and TRBJ2-7): GAGVSQTPSNKVTEKGKYVELRCDPISGHTALYWYRQSLGQGPEFLIYFQGTGAADDSGLPNDRFFAVRPEGSVSTLKIQRTERGDSAVYLCASSKGGTGISEQYFGPGTRLTVT.

This chain joins TRBV7-2 and TRBJ2-1; possibly TRBD2 for D (6 bases). Per the germline V gene, CDR1 is SGHTA and CDR2 is FQGNSA. V lost 1 base and J lost 0, with 10 bases in between. This CDR3 has 16 amino acids. The CDR3 here is CASSLGGVRSYNEQFF. The CDR3 DNA is TGTGCCAGCAGCTTAGGGGGGGTTCGCTCCTACAATGAGCAGTTCTTC.

There are a few counts of this clonotype. The chain is built from TRBV5-1 and TRBJ2-7, with TRBD1 as a possible D gene (6 bases). The V end was cut by 4 bases, the J end by 4 bases, with 12 bases between. The V gene's germline CDR1 is SGHRS and CDR2 YFSETQ. The CDR3 totals 13 residues. CDR3 sequence reads: CASSHGTPYEQYF. CDR3 nucleotides: TGCGCCAGCAGCCACGGGACACCTTACGAGCAGTACTTC.

The gene calls are TRBV28 and TRBJ1-2; 7 positions agree with TRBD1. Germline CDR1 reads MDHEN; CDR2 reads SYDVKM. The J segment lost 6 bases and the V segment lost 7 bases, leaving 8 bases of the junction unmatched. The length of the CDR3 is 13 residues. CDR3 amino acids: CASMSRGRDGYTF. As DNA, the CDR3 is TGTGCCAGCATGTCGAGGGGGCGGGATGGCTACACCTTC.

This chain links TRBV28 with TRBJ2-3; TRBD2 matches at 8 bases. The CDR3 loop spans 15 amino acids. Trimming cost V 5 bases and J 5 bases; bases outside gene matches: 9. Germline CDR1 MDHEN, CDR2 SYDVKM. CDR3 DNA sequence: TGTGCCAGCAGTCGGCCGGGACTAGTAAAAGATACGCAGTATTTT. This translates into CASSRPGLVKDTQYF.